This T cell receptor (beta chain) was captured by sequencing in a study of technical replicates of blood from four donors. Using immunoSEQ multiplex PCR, the repertoire was profiled, and TCRdb retains in-frame clones only, with some absent. The sample holds 9,000 to 15,000 clones; roughly 93% are singletons and the top ten take 7.5% to 9%. This clone was seen once. The CDR3 has 15 residues. With 5 bases clipped from V and 2 bases from J, the junction kept 6 bases outside the gene matches. From germline, CDR1 is SGHVS and CDR2 FNYEAQ. The sequence was obtained from a human donor in good health. The chain uses TRBV7-6 and TRBJ1-2, with TRBD1 matching 9 bases. Sequencing input: PBMCs. The CDR3 reads CASSPGQGRNYGYTF. The CDR3 region has the DNA TGTGCCAGCAGCCCCGGACAGGGGAGGAACTATGGCTACACCTTC.